The present entry profiles one T cell receptor (beta chain) with its context. The antigen is unknown. Assay: immunoSEQ multiplex PCR; the TCRdb copy retains only in-frame clones and omits some. The sample has about 350,000 clones, around 90% seen once. These data are taken from a study of Ad26.COV2.S vaccination and SARS-CoV-2 variants. Points from the study as a whole: Vaccine and placebo recipients had comparable breadth of non-spike TCRs. Relative to placebo recipients, vaccine recipients exhibited elevated spike-specific TCR breadth.

Sequencing used peripheral blood, obtained after recovery from COVID-19. This sequence was found in a human donor who had recovered from COVID-19.

CDR3 residues: CASSRVGVSTDTQYF. CDR3 DNA sequence: TGTGCCAGCAGTAGGGTTGGGGTCTCCACAGATACGCAGTATTTT. The rearrangement links TRBV2 to TRBJ2-3; D remains ambiguous. Trimming took off 5 bases at V and 2 bases at J, with 14 bases between the two ends. The germline V gene encodes CDR1 SNHLY and CDR2 FYNNEI. The CDR3 is 15 amino acids.